Sequencing of this T cell receptor beta chain was carried out in a study of cytomegalovirus exposure and HLA in healthy donors. Study outcomes and limitations: Common viral pathogens were later found to be apparently linked to several of the most significant clusters. Sequencing depth across donors, presence/absence analyses assumed, was roughly uniform. Rare TCR sequences dominated, though some public TCRs recurred in many donors.

The primer mix had 60 Vbeta and 13 Jbeta primers. As handled by the study authors: A later analysis counted roughly 74 million unique TCR beta chains, some 12 million shared. Data came from immunoSEQ multiplex PCR; TCRdb stores just in-frame clones and leaves some out. V and J calls and clone size are as listed in that table; D and trimming were resolved from the DNA. The sample contains 95,000 to 110,000 clones, about 84% of which appear only once. The CDR3 is made up of 15 amino acids. Trimming pared 6 bases from V and 8 bases from J, leaving 19 bases between. CDR1 is MNHEY and CDR2 is SVGAGI in the germline V gene. This clone occurred a few times. Its antigen is unidentified.

The chain recombines TRBV6-5 with TRBJ1-4; possibly TRBD1 for D (6 bases). This receptor was obtained from a man younger than 45 in good health and CMV-seronegative. Material: PBMCs. CDR3 bases: TGTGCCAGCAGCACCCCGGGAGGGGGGAACGAAAAACTGTTTTTT. Its translation is CASSTPGGGNEKLFF.